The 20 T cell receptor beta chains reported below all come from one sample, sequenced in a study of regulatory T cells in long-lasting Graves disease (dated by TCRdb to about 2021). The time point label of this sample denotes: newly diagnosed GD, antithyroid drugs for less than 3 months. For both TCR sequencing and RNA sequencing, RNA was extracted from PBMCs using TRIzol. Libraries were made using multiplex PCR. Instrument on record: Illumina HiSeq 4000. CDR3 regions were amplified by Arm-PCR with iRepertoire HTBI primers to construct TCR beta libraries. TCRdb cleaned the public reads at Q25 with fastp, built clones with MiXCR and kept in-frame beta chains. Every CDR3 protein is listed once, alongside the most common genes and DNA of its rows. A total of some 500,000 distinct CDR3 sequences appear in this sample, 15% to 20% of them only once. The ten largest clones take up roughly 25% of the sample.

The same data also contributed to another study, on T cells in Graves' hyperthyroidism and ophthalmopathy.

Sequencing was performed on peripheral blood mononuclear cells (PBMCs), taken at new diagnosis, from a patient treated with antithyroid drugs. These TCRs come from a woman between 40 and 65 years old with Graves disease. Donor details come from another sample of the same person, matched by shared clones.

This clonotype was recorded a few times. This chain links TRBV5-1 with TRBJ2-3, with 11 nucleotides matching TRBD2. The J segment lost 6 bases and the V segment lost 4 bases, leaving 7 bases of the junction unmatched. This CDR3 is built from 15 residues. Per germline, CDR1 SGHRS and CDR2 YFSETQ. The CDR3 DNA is TGCGCCAGCAGCAGAAATAGCGGGGGGGCCGATACGCAGTATTTT. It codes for CASSRNSGGADTQYF. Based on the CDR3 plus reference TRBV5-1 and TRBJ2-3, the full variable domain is KAGVTQTPRYLIKTRGQQVTLSCSPISGHRSVSWYQQTPGQGLQFLFEYFSETQRNKGNFPGRFSGRQFSNSRSEMNVSTLELGDSALYLCASSRNSGGADTQYFGPGTRLTVL.

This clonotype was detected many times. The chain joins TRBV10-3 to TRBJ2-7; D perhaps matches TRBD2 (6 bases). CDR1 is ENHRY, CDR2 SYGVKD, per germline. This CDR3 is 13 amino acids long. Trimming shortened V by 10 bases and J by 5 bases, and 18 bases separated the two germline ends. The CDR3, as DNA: TGTGCCACTGATCAGGCGGAGGGTGACGAGCAGTACTTC. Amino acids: CATDQAEGDEQYF.

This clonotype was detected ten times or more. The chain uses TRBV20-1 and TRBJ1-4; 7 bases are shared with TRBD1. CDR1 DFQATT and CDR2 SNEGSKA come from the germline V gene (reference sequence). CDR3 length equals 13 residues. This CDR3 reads CASGGTDNEKLFF. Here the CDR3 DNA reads TGCGCAAGCGGCGGGACAGACAATGAAAAACTGTTTTTT.

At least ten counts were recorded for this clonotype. CDR3: CASSLTRLEETQYF. The DNA for the CDR3 is TGTGCCAGCAGTTTAACTCGACTAGAAGAGACCCAGTACTTC. The V gene is TRBV12-3 or TRBV12-4, the J gene TRBJ2-5; D might be TRBD2 (6 bases). CDR3 size: 14 residues. Trimming removed 2 bases at V and 3 bases at J, with 10 bases between.

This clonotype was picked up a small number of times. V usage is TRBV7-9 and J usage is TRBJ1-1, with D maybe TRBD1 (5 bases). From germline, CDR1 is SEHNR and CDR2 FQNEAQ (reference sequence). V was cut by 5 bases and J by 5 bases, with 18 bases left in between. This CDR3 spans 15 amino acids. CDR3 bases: TGTGCCAGCAGCCCTCACCAGGGAAGTTTTACTGAAGCTTTCTTT. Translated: CASSPHQGSFTEAFF.

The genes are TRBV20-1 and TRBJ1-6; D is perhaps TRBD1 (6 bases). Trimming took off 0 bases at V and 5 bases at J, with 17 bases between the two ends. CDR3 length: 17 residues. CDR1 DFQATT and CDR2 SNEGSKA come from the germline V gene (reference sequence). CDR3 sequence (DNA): TGCAGTGCTAGAGATTCCCGGGACACCGGCCATAATTCACCCCTCCACTTT. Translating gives CSARDSRDTGHNSPLHF.

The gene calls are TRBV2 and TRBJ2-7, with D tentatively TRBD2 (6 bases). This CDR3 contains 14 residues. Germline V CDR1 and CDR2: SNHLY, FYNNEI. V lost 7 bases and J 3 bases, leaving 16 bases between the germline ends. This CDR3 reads CASTQGGPLYEQYF. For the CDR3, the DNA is TGTGCCAGCACCCAGGGAGGTCCCCTCTACGAGCAGTACTTC. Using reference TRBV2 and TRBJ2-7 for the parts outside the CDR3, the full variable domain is EPEVTQTPSHQVTQMGQEVILRCVPISNHLYFYWYRQILGQKVEFLVSFYNNEISEKSEIFDDQFSVERPDGSNFTLKIRSTKLEDSAMYFCASTQGGPLYEQYFGPGTRLTVT.

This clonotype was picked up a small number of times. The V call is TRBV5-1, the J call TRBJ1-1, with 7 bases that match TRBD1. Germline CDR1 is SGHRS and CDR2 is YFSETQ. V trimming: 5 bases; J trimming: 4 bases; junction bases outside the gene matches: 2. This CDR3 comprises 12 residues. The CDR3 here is CASRGTVTEAFF. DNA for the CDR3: TGCGCCAGCAGAGGGACAGTCACTGAAGCTTTCTTT.

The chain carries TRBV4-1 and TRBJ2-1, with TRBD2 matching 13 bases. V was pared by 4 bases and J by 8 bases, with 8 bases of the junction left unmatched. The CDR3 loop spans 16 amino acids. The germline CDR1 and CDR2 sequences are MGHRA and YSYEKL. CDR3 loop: CASSRLAGGPRDEQFF. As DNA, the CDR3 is TGCGCCAGCAGCCGACTAGCGGGGGGCCCCCGAGATGAGCAGTTCTTC.

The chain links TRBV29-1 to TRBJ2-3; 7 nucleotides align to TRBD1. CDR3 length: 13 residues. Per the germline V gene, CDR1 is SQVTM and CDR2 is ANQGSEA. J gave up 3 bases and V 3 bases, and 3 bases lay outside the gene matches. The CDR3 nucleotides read TGCAGCGTTGAGTTGGGACAGACAGATACGCAGTATTTT. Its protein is CSVELGQTDTQYF.

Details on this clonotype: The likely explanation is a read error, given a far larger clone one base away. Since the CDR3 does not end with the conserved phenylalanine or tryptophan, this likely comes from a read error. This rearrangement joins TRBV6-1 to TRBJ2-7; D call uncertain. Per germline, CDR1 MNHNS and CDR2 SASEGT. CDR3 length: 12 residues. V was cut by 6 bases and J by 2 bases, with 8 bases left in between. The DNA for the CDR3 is TGTGCCAGCAGCTCCGGGCCCTACGAGCAGTACCTC. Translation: CASSSGPYEQYL.

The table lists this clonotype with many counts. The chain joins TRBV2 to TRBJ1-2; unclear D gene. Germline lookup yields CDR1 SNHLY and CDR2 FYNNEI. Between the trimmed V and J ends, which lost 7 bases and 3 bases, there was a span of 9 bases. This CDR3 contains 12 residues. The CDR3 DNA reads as TGTGCCAGCACTATTGGGTACTATGGCTACACCTTC. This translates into CASTIGYYGYTF.

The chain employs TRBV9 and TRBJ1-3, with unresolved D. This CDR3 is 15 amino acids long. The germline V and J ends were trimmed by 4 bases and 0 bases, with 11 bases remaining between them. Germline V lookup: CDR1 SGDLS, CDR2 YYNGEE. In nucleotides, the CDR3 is TGTGCCAGCAGCCCGCCGTCCAGCTCTGGAAACACCATATATTTT. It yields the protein CASSPPSSSGNTIYF.

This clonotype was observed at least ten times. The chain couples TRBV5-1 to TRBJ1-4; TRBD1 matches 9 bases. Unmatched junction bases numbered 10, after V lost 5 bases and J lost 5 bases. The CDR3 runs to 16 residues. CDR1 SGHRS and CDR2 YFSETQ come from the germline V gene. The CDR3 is CASRPGTGRKNEKLFF. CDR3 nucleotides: TGCGCCAGCAGGCCCGGGACAGGGAGGAAGAATGAAAAACTGTTTTTT.

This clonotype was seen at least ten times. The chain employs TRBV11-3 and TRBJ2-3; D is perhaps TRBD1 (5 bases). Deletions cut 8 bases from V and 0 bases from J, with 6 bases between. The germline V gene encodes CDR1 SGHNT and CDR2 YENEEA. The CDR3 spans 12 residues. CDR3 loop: CASGASTDTQYF. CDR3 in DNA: TGTGCCAGCGGGGCTAGCACAGATACGCAGTATTTT.

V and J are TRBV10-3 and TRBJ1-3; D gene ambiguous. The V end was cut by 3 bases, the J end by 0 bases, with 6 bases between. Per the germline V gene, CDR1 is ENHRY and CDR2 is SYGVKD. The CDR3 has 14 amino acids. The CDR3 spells CAISDLGSGNTIYF. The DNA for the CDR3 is TGTGCCATCAGTGACCTAGGCTCTGGAAACACCATATATTTT.

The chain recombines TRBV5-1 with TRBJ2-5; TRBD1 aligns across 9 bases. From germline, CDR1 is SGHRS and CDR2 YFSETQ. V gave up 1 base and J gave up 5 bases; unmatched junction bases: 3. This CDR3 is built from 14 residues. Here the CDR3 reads CASSLNRGLETQYF. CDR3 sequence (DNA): TGCGCCAGCAGCTTGAACAGGGGGCTCGAGACCCAGTACTTC.

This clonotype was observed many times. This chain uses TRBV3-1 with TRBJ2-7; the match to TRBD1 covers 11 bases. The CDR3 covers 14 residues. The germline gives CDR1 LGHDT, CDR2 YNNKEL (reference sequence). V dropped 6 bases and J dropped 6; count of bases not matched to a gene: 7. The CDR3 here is CASSVGTGGSEQYF. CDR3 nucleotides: TGTGCCAGCAGTGTTGGGACAGGGGGGAGCGAGCAGTACTTC.

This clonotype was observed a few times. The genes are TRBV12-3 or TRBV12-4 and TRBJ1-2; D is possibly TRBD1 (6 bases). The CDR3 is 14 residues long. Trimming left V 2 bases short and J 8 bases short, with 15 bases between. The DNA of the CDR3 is TGTGCCAGCAGTTTATACAGGGAGGTCCAAGGCTACACCTTC. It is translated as CASSLYREVQGYTF.

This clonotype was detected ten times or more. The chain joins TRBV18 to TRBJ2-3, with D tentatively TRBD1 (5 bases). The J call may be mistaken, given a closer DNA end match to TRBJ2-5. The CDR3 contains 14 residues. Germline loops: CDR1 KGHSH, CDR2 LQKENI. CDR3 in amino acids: CASSPPSQGGTQYF. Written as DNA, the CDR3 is TGTGCCAGCTCACCACCATCGCAGGGTGGGACCCAGTACTTC.